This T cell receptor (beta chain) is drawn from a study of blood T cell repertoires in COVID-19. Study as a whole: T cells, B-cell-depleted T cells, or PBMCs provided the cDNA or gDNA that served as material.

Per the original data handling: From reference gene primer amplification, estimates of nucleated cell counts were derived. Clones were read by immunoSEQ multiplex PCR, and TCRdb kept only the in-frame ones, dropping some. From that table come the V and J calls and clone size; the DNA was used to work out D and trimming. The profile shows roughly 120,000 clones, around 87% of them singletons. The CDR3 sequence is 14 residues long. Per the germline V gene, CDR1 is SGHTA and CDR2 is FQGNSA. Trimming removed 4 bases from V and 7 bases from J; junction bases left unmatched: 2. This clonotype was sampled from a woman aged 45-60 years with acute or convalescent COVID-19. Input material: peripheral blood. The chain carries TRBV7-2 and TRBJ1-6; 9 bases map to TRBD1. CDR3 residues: CASSWDRENSPLHF. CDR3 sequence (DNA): TGTGCCAGCAGCTGGGACAGGGAGAATTCACCCCTCCACTTT. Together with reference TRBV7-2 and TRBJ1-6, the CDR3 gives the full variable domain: GAGVSQSPSNKVTEKGKDVELRCDPISGHTALYWYRQSLGQGLEFLIYFQGNSAPDKSGLPSDRFSAERTGGSVSTLTIQRTQQEDSAVYLCASSWDRENSPLHFGNGTRLTVT.